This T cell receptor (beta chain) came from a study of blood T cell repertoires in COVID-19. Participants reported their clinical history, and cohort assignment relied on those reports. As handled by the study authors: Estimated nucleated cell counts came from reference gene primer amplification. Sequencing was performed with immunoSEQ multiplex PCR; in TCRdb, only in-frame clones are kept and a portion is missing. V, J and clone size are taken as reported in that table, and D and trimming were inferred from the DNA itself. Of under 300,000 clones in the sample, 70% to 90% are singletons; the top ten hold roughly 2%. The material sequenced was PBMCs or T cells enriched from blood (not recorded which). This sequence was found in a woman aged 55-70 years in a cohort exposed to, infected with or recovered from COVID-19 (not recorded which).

The CDR3 DNA is TGTGCCACCAGTGATTCAGGGATTAACTATGGCTACACCTTC. This codes for CATSDSGINYGYTF. The chain combines TRBV24-1 with TRBJ1-2; D might be TRBD1 (5 bases). This CDR3 has 14 amino acids. The V gene lost 2 bases and the J gene lost 1 base, with 7 bases spanning the gap. Germline values: CDR1 KGHDR, CDR2 SFDVKD.